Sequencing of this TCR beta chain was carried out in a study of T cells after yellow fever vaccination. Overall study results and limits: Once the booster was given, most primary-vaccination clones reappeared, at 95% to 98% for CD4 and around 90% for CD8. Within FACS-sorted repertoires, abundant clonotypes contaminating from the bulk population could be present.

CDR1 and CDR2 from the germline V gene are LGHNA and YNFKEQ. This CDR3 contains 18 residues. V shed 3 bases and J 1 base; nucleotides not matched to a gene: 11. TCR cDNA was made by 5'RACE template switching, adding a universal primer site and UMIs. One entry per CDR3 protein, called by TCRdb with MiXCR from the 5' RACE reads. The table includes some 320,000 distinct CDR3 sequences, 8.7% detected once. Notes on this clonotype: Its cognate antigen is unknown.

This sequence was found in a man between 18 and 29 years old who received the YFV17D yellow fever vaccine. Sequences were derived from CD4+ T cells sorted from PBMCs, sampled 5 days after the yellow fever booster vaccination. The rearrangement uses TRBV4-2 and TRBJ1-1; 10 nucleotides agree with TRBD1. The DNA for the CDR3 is TGTGCCAGCAGCCACCGGGACAGGGGCCCATTAAGGAACACTGAAGCTTTCTTT. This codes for CASSHRDRGPLRNTEAFF.